This TCR beta chain was recorded in a study of blood T cell repertoires in COVID-19 (dated by TCRdb to 2020 to 2021). For context, the study as a whole: Collaborator samples came from the United States, Italy and Spain and covered acute and convalescent phases of COVID-19. Samples were obtained from the ongoing ImmuneRACE study (first 160 participants) and from some 1,300 subjects provided by 6 global collaborators. A freely available public database, intended as a resource for researchers studying the immune response to SARS-CoV-2, is where the repertoires were released. The prospective study material was composed of cDNA or gDNA derived from T cells, B-cell-depleted T cells, or PBMCs. Where available, HLA class I and class II types were taken from metadata supplied by the sample provider and were not determined by assay-based typing. The dataset comprised deeply sampled blood TCRbeta repertoires from subjects exposed to, actively infected with, or recovered from COVID-19. Nearly every sample came with metadata listing a de-identified subject ID, COVID-19 status, age in years and sex. The study at large found these results: The amount of clinical and demographic metadata varied by source and participant and was provided uncurated.

Participants in the prospective study were aged about 18 to 95 years, lived in 24 United States geographic areas, and enrolled through a virtual design. In the prospective study, participants were assigned to cohorts based on the clinical history participants reported in a screening survey and a study questionnaire. Recovered participants in ImmuneRACE Cohort 3 were defined as having two consecutive negative NP/OP PCR tests, clearance from a healthcare professional, or resolution of symptoms. Mobile phlebotomists in the prospective study collected whole blood, serum and a nasopharyngeal or oropharyngeal swab from every participant. Prospective study participants could optionally give additional blood draws and questionnaires over a roughly 2-month period. Before DNA extraction, blood samples from the prospective study were shipped at room temperature or frozen. CDR1 and CDR2, per the germline V gene, are SGHTA and FQGNSA. The CDR3 starts with the cysteine, ends with the phenylalanine, and has 14 residues. Just the 42-base CDR3 DNA is kept, in frame starting at base 1. Trimming takes 5 bases off V and 7 bases off J; junction bases not matched to a gene: 3.

In regard to this clone: Its antigen is not yet known. One base away there is no much larger clone; base qualities are not given.

The immunoSEQ Assay, a bias-controlled multiplex PCR, was used to amplify TCRbeta CDR3 regions from genomic DNA. As for how the authors treated the data: Within the assay, amplification of reference gene primers was used to estimate how many nucleated cells each sample contained. To quantify the absolute abundance of each unique TCRbeta CDR3 rearrangement, sequence reads were collapsed and filtered. For each sample, productive Simpson clonality was calculated as the square root of Simpson's diversity index across productive rearrangements. Imported from immuneACCESS, the table was reduced by TCRdb to in-frame sequences with V and J called. These copies leave out some clones; in studies compared against another copy, an unresolved V gene accounts for under half, and the cause of the remainder is not known. V, J and clone size reflect that table, while D and trimming were determined from the DNA. The sample includes 200,000 to 250,000 clones, with 82% observed a single time. Roughly 3.5% of the sample comes from the top ten.

The TCR was taken from a woman aged 55-75 years who had recovered from COVID-19. Recombination joined TRBV7-2 with TRBJ1-4, with 11 junctional bases fitting TRBD1. The sample was PBMCs or T cells enriched from blood (not recorded which). The CDR3 loop reads CASSQDRGPEKLFF. The sequence in DNA is TGTGCCAGCAGCCAGGACAGGGGGCCTGAAAAACTGTTTTTT.